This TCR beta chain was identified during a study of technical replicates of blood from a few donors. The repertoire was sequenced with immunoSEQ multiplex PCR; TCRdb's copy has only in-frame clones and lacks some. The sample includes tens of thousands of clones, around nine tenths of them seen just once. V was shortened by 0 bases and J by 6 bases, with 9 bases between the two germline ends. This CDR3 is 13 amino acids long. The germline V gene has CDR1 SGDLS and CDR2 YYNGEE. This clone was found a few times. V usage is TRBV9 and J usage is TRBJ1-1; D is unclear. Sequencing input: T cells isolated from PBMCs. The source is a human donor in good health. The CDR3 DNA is TGTGCCAGCAGCGTAGGAGAGGGAGCTGAAGCTTTCTTT. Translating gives CASSVGEGAEAFF.